This entry concerns a single T cell receptor (beta chain). The source of the sample is a study of shared clonotypes between healthy human individuals. Here immunoSEQ multiplex PCR was the method, and the copy in TCRdb shows in-frame clones only, minus some. The data show roughly 2.4 million clones, approximately 94% seen once. There are 14 residues in the CDR3. V was cut by 4 bases and J by 7 bases, with 16 bases left in between. Germline V gene sequence: CDR1 ENHRY, CDR2 SYGVKD. The sample consisted of naive CD4+ T cells sorted from blood. Subset noted: CD45RA+ positively selected. The TCR sequence derives from a young man in good health. V is TRBV10-3 and J is TRBJ2-5; possible D gene TRBD1, 6 bases. The CDR3 DNA follows: TGTGCCATCAGTGGGGACATGGACAGTCGGACCCAGTACTTC. It yields the protein CAISGDMDSRTQYF.